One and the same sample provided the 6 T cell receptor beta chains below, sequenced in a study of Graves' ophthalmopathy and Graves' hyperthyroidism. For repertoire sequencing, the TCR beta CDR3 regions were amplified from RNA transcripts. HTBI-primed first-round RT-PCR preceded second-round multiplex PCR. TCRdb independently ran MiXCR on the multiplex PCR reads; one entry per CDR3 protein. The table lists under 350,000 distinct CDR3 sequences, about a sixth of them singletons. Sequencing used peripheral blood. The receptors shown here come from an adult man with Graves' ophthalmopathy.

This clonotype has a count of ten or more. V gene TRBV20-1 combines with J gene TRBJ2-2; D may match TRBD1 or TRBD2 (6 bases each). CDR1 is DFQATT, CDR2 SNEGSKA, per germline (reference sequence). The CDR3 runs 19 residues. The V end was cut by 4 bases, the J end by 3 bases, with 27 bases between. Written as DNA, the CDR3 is TGCAGTGCTACCTTCCCCAGGGGTGGGAGGTTAGAGCACACCGGGGAGCTGTTTTTT. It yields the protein CSATFPRGGRLEHTGELFF.

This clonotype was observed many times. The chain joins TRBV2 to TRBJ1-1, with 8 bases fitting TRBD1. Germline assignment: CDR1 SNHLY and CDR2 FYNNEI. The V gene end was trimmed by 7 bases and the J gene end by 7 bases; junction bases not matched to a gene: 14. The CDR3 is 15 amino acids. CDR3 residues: CASNPTGAARGEAFF. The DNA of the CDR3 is TGTGCCAGCAACCCGACAGGGGCCGCGAGGGGTGAAGCTTTCTTT.

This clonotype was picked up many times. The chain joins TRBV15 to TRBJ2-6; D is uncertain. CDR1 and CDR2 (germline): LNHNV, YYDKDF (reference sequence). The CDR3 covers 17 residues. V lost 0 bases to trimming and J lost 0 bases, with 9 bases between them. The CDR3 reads CATSRDLWGSGANVLTF. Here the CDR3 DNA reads TGTGCCACCAGCAGAGATCTCTGGGGCTCTGGGGCCAACGTCCTGACTTTC.

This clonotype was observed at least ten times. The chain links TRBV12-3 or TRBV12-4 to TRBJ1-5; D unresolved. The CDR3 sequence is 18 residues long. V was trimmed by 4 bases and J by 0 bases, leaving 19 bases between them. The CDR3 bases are TGTGCCAGCAGTTCCCCCCTGGCCAGTGGTTATAGCAATCAGCCCCAGCATTTT. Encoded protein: CASSSPLASGYSNQPQHF.

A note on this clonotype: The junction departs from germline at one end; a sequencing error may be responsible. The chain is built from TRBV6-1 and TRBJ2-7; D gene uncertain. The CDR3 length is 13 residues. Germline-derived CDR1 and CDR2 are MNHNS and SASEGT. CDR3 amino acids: CAISERPPYEQYF. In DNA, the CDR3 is TGTGCCATCAGTGAGAGACCTCCCTACGAGCAGTACTTC.

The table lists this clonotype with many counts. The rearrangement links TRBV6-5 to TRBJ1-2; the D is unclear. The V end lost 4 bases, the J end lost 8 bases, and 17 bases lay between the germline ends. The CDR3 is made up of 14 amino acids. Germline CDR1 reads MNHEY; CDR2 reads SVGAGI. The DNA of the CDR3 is TGTGCCAGCAGTTTCTCTGCTGGACCGACGGGCTACACCTTC. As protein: CASSFSAGPTGYTF.